The T cell receptor (beta chain) described here comes from a study of kidney transplant recipient with SARS-CoV-2 infection. V was trimmed by 5 bases and J by 4 bases, leaving 23 bases between them. The CDR3 has 16 residues. Germline assignment: CDR1 DFQATT and CDR2 SNEGSKA (reference sequence). The sample holds many counts of this clonotype. In TCRdb, the reads were re-called with MiXCR into one record per CDR3 protein. The repertoire holds about 240,000 distinct CDR3 sequences, around 26% seen once, with less than 8.5% in the top ten. This TCR derives from a male patient aged 25-45 years who had COVID-19 and was a kidney transplant recipient. The T cells may come from the graft donor. The sample consisted of a blood sample, taken at baseline and between days 110 and 120 from a kidney transplant recipient. The chain carries TRBV20-1 and TRBJ1-2; D gene ambiguous. The DNA for the CDR3 is TGCAGTGCTGGTTTACGGCTGTTTCGAAAGACCTATGGCTACACCTTC. Its translation: CSAGLRLFRKTYGYTF.